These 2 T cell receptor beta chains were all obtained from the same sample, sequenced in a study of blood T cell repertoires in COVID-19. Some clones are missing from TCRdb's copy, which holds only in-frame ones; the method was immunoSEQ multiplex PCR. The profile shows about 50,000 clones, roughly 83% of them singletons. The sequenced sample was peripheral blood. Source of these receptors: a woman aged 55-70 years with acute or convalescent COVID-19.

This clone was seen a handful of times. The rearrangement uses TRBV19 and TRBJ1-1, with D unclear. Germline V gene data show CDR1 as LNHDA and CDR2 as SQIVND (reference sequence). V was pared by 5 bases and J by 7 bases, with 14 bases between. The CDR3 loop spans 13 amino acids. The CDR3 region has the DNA TGTGCCAGTAGTTTTGGCCGGGGATTTGAAGCTTTCTTT. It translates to CASSFGRGFEAFF. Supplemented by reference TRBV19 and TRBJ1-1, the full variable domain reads DGGITQSPKYLFRKEGQNVTLSCEQNLNHDAMYWYRQDPGQGLRLIYYSQIVNDFQKGDIAEGYSVSREKKESFPLTVTSAQKNPTAFYLCASSFGRGFEAFFGQGTRLTVV.

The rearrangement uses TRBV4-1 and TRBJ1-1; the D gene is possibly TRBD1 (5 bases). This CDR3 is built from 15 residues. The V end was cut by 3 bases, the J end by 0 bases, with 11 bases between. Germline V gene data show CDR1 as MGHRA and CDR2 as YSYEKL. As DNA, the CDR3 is TGCGCCAGCAGCCAGGGGCAGGGTCTGAACACTGAAGCTTTCTTT. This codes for CASSQGQGLNTEAFF.